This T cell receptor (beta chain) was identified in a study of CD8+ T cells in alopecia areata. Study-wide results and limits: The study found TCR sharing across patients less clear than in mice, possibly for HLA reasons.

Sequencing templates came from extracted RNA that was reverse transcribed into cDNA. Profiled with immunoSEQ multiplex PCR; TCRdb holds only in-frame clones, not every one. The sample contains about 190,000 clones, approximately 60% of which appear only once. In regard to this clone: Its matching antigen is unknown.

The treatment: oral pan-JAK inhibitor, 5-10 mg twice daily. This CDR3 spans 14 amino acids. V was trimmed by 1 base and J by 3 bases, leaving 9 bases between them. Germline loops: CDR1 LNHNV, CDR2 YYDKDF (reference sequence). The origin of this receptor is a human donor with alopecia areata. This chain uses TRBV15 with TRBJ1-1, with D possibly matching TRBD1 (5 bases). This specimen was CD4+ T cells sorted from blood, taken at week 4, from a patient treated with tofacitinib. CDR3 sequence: CATSRVGGYTEAFF. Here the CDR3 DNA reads TGTGCCACCAGCAGAGTCGGGGGGTACACTGAAGCTTTCTTT. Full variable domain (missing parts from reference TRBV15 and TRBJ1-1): DAMVIQNPRYQVTQFGKPVTLSCSQTLNHNVMYWYQQKSSQAPKLLFHYYDKDFNNEADTPDNFQSRRPNTSFCFLDIRSPGLGDTAMYLCATSRVGGYTEAFFGQGTRLTVV.